This note documents a single TCR beta chain sequence. The target antigen is unknown. Only Caucasian adults living in Nashville, Tennessee served as donors. This entry comes from a study of shared clonotypes between healthy human individuals. Study outcomes and limitations: Relative to memory subsets, naive subsets generally showed larger estimated richness.

Germline V gene lookup returns CDR1 KGHSH and CDR2 LQKENI. The CDR3 runs 16 residues. V gave up 2 bases and J gave up 0 bases, with 12 bases separating them. Per the authors' pipeline: Filtering differed because ImmunoSEQ produced junction-only sequences that carried no quality scores. Sequenced by immunoSEQ multiplex PCR; TCRdb stores in-frame clones only, minus some. V, J and clone size are those of that table, while D and trimming were read from the DNA. The table has around 1.5 million clones, 95% to 99% seen once. The clonotype was recovered from a man aged 30 to 45 in good health. Material: naive CD4+ T cells sorted from blood. Subset noted: CD45RA+ positively selected. J is TRBJ2-3 and V is TRBV18, with D uncertain. CDR3 in DNA: TGTGCCAGCTCACCATTCGGGCGGAAAAGCACAGATACGCAGTATTTT. Translation gives CASSPFGRKSTDTQYF. Full variable domain (missing parts from reference TRBV18 and TRBJ2-3): NAGVMQNPRHLVRRRGQEARLRCSPMKGHSHVYWYRQLPEEGLKFMVYLQKENIIDESGMPKERFSAEFPKEGPSILRIQQVVRGDSAAYFCASSPFGRKSTDTQYFGPGTRLTVL.